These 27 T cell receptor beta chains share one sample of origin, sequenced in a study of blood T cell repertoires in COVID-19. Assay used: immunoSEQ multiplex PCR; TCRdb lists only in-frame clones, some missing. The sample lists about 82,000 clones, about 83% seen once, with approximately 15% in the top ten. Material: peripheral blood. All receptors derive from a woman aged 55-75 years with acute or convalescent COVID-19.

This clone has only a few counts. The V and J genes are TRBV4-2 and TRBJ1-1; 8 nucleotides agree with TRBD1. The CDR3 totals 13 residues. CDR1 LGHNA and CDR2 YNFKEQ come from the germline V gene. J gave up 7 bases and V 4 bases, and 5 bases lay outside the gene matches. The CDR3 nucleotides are TGTGCCAGCAGCCGGGAACAGGGGGGTGAAGCTTTCTTT. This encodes CASSREQGGEAFF.

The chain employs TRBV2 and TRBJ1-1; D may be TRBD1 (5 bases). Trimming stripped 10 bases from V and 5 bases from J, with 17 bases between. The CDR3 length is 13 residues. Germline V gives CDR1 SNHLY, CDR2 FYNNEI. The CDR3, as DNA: TGTGCCACCAAGGGGCCTCGGGAGACTGAAGCTTTCTTT. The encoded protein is CATKGPRETEAFF.

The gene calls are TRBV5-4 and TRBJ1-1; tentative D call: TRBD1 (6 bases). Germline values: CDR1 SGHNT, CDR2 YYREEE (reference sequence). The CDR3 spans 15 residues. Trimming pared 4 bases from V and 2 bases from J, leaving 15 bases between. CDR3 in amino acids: CASSLVGALNTEAFF. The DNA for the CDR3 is TGTGCCAGCAGCCTGGTGGGGGCCCTTAACACTGAAGCTTTCTTT.

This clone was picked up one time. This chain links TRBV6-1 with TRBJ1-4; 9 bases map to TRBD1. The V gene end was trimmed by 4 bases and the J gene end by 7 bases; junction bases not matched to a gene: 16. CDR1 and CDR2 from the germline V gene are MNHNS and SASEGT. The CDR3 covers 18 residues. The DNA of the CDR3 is TGTGCCAGCAGTGGGGGTTACACAGGGGGCGGAAGGGGTGAAAAACTGTTTTTT. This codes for CASSGGYTGGGRGEKLFF.

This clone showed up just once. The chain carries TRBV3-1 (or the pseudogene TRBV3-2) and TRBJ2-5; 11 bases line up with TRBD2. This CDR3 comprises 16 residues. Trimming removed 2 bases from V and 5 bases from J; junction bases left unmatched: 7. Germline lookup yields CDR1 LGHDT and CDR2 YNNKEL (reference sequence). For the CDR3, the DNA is TGTGCCAGCAGCCAACGACGCCCTAGCGGGGGGGAGACCCAGTACTTC. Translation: CASSQRRPSGGETQYF.

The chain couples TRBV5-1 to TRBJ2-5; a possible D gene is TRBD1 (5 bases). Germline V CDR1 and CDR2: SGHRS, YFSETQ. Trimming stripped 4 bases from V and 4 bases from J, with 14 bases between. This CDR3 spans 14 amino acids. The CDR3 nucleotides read TGCGCCAGCAGCCAACCAGGGTCCCGAGAGACCCAGTACTTC. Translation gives CASSQPGSRETQYF.

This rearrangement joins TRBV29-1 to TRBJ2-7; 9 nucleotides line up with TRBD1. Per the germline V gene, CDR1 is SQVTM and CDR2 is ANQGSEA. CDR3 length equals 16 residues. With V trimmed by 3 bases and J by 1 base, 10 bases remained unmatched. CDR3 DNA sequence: TGCAGCGTTGAGTTCGGCACAGGGGGCGCATCCTACGAGCAGTACTTC. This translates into CSVEFGTGGASYEQYF.

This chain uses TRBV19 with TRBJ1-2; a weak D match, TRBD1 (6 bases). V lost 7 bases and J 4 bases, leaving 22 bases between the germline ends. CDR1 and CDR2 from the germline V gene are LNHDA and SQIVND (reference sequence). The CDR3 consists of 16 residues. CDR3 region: CASTGLDRPRSYGYTF. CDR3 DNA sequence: TGTGCCAGTACGGGTTTGGACAGACCTCGCTCCTATGGCTACACCTTC. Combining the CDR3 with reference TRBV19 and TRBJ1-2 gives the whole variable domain DGGITQSPKYLFRKEGQNVTLSCEQNLNHDAMYWYRQDPGQGLRLIYYSQIVNDFQKGDIAEGYSVSREKKESFPLTVTSAQKNPTAFYLCASTGLDRPRSYGYTFGSGTRLTVV.

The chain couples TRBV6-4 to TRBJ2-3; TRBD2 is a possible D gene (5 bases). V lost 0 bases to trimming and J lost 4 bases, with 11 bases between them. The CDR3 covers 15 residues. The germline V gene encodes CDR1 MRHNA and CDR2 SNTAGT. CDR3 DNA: TGTGCCAGCAGTGACTCGAGCGGCCCGGCAGATACGCAGTATTTT. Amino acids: CASSDSSGPADTQYF.

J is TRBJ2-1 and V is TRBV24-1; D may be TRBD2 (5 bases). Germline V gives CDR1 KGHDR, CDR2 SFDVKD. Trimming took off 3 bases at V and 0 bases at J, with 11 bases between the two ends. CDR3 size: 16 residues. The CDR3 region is CATSDPRGSSYNEQFF. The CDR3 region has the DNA TGTGCCACCAGTGATCCACGGGGAAGCTCCTACAATGAGCAGTTCTTC.

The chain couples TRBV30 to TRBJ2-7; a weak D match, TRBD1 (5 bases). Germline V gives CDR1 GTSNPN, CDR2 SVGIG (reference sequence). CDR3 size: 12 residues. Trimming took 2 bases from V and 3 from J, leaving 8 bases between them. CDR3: CAWSSTVYEQYF. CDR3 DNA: TGTGCCTGGAGTTCGACAGTCTACGAGCAGTACTTC. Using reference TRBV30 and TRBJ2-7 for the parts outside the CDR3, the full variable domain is SQTIHQWPATLVQPVGSPLSLECTVEGTSNPNLYWYRQAAGRGLQLLFYSVGIGQISSEVPQNLSASRPQDRQFILSSKKLLLSDSGFYLCAWSSTVYEQYFGPGTRLTVT.

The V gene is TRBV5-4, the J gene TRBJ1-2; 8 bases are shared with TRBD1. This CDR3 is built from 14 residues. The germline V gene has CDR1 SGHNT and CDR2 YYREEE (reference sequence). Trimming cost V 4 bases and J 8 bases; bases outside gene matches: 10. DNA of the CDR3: TGTGCCAGCAGCCGCGGACAGGGAAGAAGAGGCTACACCTTC. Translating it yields CASSRGQGRRGYTF. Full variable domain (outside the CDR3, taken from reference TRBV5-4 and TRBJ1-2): ETGVTQSPTHLIKTRGQQVTLRCSSQSGHNTVSWYQQALGQGPQFIFQYYREEENGRGNFPPRFSGLQFPNYSSELNVNALELDDSALYLCASSRGQGRRGYTFGSGTRLTVV.

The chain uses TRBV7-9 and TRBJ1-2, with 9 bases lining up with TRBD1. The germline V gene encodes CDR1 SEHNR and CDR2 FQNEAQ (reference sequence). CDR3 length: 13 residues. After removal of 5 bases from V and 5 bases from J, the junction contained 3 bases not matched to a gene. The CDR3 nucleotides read TGTGCCAGCAGCCCGGGACAGGGATATGGCTACACCTTC. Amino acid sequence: CASSPGQGYGYTF.

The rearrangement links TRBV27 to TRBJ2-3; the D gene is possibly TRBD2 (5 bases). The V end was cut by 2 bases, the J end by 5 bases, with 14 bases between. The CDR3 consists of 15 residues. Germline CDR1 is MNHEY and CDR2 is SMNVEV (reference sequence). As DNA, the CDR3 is TGTGCCAGCAGTTTAAGGTGGGGAGTTAAAGATACGCAGTATTTT. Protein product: CASSLRWGVKDTQYF.

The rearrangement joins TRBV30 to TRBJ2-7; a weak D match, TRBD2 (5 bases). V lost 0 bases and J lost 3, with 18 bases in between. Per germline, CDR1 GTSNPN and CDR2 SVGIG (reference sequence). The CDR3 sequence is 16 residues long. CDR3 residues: CAWSVLGGLAGYEQYF. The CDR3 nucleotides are TGTGCCTGGAGTGTCTTGGGTGGCCTAGCCGGCTACGAGCAGTACTTC.

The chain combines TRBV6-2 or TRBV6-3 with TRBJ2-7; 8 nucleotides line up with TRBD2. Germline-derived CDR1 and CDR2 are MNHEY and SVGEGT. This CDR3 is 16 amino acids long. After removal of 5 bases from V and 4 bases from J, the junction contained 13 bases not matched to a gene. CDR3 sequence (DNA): TGTGCCAGCAGTCACTGGAAGACTAGCGATGGGTACGAGCAGTACTTC. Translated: CASSHWKTSDGYEQYF.

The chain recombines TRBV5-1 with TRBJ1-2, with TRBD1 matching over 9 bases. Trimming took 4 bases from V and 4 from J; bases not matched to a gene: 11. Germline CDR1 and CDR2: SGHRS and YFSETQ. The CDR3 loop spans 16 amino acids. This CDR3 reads CASSVEIQGASYGYTF. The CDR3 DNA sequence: TGCGCCAGCAGCGTGGAGATACAGGGGGCAAGCTATGGCTACACCTTC.

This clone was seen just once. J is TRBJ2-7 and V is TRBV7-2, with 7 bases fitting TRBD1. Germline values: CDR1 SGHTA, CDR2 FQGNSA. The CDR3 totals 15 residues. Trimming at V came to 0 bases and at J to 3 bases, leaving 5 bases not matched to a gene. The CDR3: CASSLATGTVYEQYF. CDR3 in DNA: TGTGCCAGCAGCTTAGCGACCGGGACAGTCTACGAGCAGTACTTC. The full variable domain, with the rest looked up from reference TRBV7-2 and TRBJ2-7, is GAGVSQSPSNKVTEKGKDVELRCDPISGHTALYWYRQSLGQGLEFLIYFQGNSAPDKSGLPSDRFSAERTGGSVSTLTIQRTQQEDSAVYLCASSLATGTVYEQYFGPGTRLTVT.

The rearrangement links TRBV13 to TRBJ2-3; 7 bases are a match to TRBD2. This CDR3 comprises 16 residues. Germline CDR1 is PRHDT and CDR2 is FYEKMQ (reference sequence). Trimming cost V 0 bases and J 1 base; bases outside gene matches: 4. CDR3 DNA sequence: TGTGCCAGCAGCTTAGGCGGACTAGTCCGCACAGATACGCAGTATTTT. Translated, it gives CASSLGGLVRTDTQYF.

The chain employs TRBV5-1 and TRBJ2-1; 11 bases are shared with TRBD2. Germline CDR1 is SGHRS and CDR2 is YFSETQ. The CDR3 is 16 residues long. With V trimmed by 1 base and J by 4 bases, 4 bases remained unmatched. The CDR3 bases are TGCGCCAGCAGCTTGATGACTAGCGGGAAATACAATGAGCAGTTCTTC. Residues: CASSLMTSGKYNEQFF.

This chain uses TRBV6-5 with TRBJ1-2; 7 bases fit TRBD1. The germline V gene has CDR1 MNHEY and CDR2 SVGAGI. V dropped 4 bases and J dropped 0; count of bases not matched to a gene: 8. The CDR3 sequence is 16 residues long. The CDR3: CASSSARDRTNYGYTF. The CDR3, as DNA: TGTGCCAGCAGTTCCGCCCGGGACAGAACTAACTATGGCTACACCTTC.

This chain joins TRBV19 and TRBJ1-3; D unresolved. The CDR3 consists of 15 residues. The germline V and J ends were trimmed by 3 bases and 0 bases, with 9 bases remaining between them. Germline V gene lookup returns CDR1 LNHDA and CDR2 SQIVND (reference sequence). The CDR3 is CASSIVDSSGNTIYF. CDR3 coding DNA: TGTGCCAGTAGTATCGTCGACTCCTCTGGAAACACCATATATTTT.

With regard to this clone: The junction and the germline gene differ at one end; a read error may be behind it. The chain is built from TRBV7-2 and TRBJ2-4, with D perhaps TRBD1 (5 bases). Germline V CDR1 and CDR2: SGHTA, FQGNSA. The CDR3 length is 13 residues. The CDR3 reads CASTLGWGAIQYF. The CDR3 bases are TGTGCCAGCACCTTAGGTTGGGGCGCCATTCAGTACTTC. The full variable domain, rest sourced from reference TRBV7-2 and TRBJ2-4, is GAGVSQSPSNKVTEKGKDVELRCDPISGHTALYWYRQSLGQGLEFLIYFQGNSAPDKSGLPSDRFSAERTGGSVSTLTIQRTQQEDSAVYLCASTLGWGAIQYFGAGTRLSVL.

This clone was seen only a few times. CDR3 DNA: TGTGCCAGCAGCTTCGCCCGGTCGCCCCAGCATTTT. It specifies CASSFARSPQHF. The genes are TRBV7-9 and TRBJ1-5; D is uncertain. Deletions cut 3 bases from V and 9 bases from J, with 9 bases between. The CDR3 runs 12 residues. Germline-derived CDR1 and CDR2 are SEHNR and FQNEAQ (reference sequence).

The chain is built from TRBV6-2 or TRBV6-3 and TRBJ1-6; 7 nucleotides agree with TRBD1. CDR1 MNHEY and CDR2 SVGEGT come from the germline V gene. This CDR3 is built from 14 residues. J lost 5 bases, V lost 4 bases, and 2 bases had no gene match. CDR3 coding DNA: TGTGCCAGCAGTTGGGGACAGAATAATTCACCCCTCCACTTT. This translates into CASSWGQNNSPLHF.

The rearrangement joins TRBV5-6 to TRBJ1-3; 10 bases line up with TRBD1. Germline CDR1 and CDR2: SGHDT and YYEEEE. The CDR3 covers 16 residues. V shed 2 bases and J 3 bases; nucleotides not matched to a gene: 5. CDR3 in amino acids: CASSFTTGGFGNTIYF. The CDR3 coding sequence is TGTGCCAGCAGCTTTACGACAGGGGGCTTTGGAAACACCATATATTTT.

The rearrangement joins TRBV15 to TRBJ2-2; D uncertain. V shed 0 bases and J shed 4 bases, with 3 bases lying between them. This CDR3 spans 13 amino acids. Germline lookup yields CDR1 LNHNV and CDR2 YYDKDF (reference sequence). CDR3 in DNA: TGTGCCACCAGCAGAGATCGCACCGGGGAGCTGTTTTTT. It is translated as CATSRDRTGELFF. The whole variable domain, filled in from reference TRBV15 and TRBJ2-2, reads DAMVIQNPRYQVTQFGKPVTLSCSQTLNHNVMYWYQQKSSQAPKLLFHYYDKDFNNEADTPDNFQSRRPNTSFCFLDIRSPGLGDTAMYLCATSRDRTGELFFGEGSRLTVL.